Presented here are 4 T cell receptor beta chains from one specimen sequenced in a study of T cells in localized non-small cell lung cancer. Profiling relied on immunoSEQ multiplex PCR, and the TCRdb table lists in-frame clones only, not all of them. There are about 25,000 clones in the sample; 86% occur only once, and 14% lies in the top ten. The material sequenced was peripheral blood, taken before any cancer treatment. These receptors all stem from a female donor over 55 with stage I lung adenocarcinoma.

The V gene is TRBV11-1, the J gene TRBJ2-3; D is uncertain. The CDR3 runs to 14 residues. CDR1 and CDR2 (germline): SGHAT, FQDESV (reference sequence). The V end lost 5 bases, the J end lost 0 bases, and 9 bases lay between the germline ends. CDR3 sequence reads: CASSRTGSTDTQYF. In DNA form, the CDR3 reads TGTGCCAGCAGCCGAACTGGTAGCACAGATACGCAGTATTTT.

The CDR3 here is CASSNGQNYGYTF. The DNA of the CDR3 is TGTGCCAGCAGCAACGGACAGAACTATGGCTACACCTTC. This chain links TRBV5-4 with TRBJ1-2; tentative D call: TRBD1 (6 bases). The V end was cut by 4 bases, the J end by 2 bases, with 9 bases between. The CDR3 spans 13 residues. Per the germline V gene, CDR1 is SGHNT and CDR2 is YYREEE (reference sequence).

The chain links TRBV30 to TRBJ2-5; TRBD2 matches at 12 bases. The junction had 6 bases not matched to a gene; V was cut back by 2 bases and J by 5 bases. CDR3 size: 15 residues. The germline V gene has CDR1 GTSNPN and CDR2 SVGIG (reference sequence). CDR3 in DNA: TGTGCCTGGAGTCCGGGGCTAGCGGGAGGGGAGACCCAGTACTTC. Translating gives CAWSPGLAGGETQYF.

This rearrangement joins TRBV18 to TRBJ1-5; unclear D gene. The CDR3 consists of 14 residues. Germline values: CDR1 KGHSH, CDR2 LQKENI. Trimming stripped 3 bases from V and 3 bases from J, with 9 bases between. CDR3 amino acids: CASSPQRDNQPQHF. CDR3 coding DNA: TGTGCCAGCTCACCCCAGAGGGACAATCAGCCCCAGCATTTT. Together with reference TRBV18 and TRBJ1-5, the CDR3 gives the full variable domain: NAGVMQNPRHLVRRRGQEARLRCSPMKGHSHVYWYRQLPEEGLKFMVYLQKENIIDESGMPKERFSAEFPKEGPSILRIQQVVRGDSAAYFCASSPQRDNQPQHFGDGTRLSIL.